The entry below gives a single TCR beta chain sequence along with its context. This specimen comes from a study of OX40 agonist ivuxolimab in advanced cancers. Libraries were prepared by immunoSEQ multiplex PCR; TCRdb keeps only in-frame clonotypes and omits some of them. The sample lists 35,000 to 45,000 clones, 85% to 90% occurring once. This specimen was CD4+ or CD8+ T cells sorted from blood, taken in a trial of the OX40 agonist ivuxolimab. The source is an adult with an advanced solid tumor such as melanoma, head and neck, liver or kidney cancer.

CDR3 sequence (DNA): TGTGCCAGCAGTTTACCGGGACTTTACGAGCAGTACTTC. It specifies CASSLPGLYEQYF. The rearrangement links TRBV28 to TRBJ2-7, with D maybe TRBD2 (6 bases). The CDR3 has 13 amino acids. CDR1 is MDHEN, CDR2 SYDVKM, per germline. V shed 2 bases and J shed 4 bases, with 9 bases lying between them.